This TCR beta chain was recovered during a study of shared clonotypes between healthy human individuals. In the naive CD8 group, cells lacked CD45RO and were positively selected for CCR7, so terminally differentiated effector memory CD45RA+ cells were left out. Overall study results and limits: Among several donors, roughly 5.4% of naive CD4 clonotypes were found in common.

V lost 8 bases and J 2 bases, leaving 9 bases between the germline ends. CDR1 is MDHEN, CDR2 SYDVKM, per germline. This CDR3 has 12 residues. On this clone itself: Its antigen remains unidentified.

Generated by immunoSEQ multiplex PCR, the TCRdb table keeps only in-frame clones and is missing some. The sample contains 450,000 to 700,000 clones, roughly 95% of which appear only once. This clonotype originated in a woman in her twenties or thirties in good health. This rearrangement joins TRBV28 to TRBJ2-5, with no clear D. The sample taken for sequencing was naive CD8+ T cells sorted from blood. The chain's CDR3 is CASGLLQETQYF. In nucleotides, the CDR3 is TGTGCCAGCGGGCTTTTACAAGAGACCCAGTACTTC.